Below, 22 T cell receptor beta chains from the same sample are listed, as sequenced in a study of beta chain features in type 1 diabetes. Investigators reverse transcribed all isolated RNA, so they sequenced expressed TCRB transcripts. Only in-frame clones appear in the TCRdb table, and some are missing; sequencing was by immunoSEQ multiplex PCR. The sample consists of hundreds of thousands of clones, around 15% of them appearing once. These receptors' targets are unknown. Notes on the study in general: All four CD4+ subsets of Type 1 diabetes patients contained TCRB CDR3s that were moderately but significantly shorter.

The sample was naive CD4+ T cells from blood. These receptors were taken from a man aged 18-30 years with type 1 diabetes.

This clone has only a few counts. This chain links TRBV5-1 with TRBJ2-5; D possibly corresponds to TRBD2 (6 bases). V lost 3 bases to trimming and J lost 4 bases, with 16 bases between them. This CDR3 is built from 15 residues. Germline lookup yields CDR1 SGHRS and CDR2 YFSETQ. This chain's CDR3 is CASSSAPSAGETQYF. Here the CDR3 DNA reads TGCGCCAGCAGCTCCGCGCCTAGCGCCGGAGAGACCCAGTACTTC.

The chain links TRBV2 to TRBJ2-5; a weak D match, TRBD1 (7 bases). V dropped 5 bases and J dropped 5 bases, with 21 bases sitting between them. The length of the CDR3 is 16 residues. CDR1 and CDR2 from the germline V gene are SNHLY and FYNNEI. The CDR3 loop reads CASSPRGRDSRETQYF. CDR3 bases: TGTGCCAGCAGTCCTCGGGGGCGGGACAGTAGGGAGACCCAGTACTTC. The full variable domain, in which reference TRBV2 and TRBJ2-5 provide the parts outside the CDR3, is EPEVTQTPSHQVTQMGQEVILRCVPISNHLYFYWYRQILGQKVEFLVSFYNNEISEKSEIFDDQFSVERPDGSNFTLKIRSTKLEDSAMYFCASSPRGRDSRETQYFGPGTRLLVL.

This clone was recorded a few times. The V gene is TRBV6-1, the J gene TRBJ2-7; D is uncertain. This CDR3 has 15 residues. CDR1 and CDR2 (germline): MNHNS, SASEGT. The V and J ends lost 5 bases and 0 bases respectively, with 14 bases between them. CDR3 nucleotides: TGTGCCAGCAGTAAGACACGCGAACCCTCCTACGAGCAGTACTTC. It yields the protein CASSKTREPSYEQYF.

This chain connects TRBV20-1 to TRBJ1-1, with unresolved D. This CDR3 contains 11 residues. CDR1 is DFQATT, CDR2 SNEGSKA, per germline (reference sequence). V was trimmed by 5 bases and J by 7 bases, leaving 11 bases between them. This CDR3 reads CSARAPIEAFF. CDR3 coding DNA: TGCAGTGCTCGTGCCCCGATTGAAGCTTTCTTT.

This chain uses TRBV2 with TRBJ1-1; D ambiguous. The V gene lost 3 bases and the J gene lost 4 bases, with 12 bases spanning the gap. CDR1 and CDR2 (germline): SNHLY, FYNNEI. CDR3 length equals 14 residues. CDR3 loop: CASSEGRSLTEAFF. As DNA, the CDR3 is TGTGCCAGCAGTGAGGGCAGAAGCCTCACTGAAGCTTTCTTT.

The chain uses TRBV7-2 and TRBJ2-2; 9 bases align to TRBD1. V lost 5 bases and J lost 4; bases outside the gene matches: 8. CDR3 length: 16 amino acids. From germline, CDR1 is SGHTA and CDR2 FQGNSA. CDR3: CASSPRTGAATGELFF. The CDR3 coding sequence is TGTGCCAGCAGCCCCCGGACAGGGGCGGCCACCGGGGAGCTGTTTTTT.

The chain couples TRBV19 to TRBJ2-7; maybe TRBD1 (6 bases). Germline CDR1 LNHDA, CDR2 SQIVND (reference sequence). The CDR3 length is 14 residues. Trimming left V 11 bases short and J 2 bases short, with 19 bases between. The CDR3 sequence is CASAQGLMTYEQYF. CDR3 nucleotide sequence: TGTGCCTCAGCGCAGGGGCTGATGACCTACGAGCAGTACTTC.

V and J are TRBV2 and TRBJ2-7, with unresolved D. This CDR3 contains 14 residues. V was shortened by 7 bases and J by 2 bases, with 15 bases between the two germline ends. Per germline, CDR1 SNHLY and CDR2 FYNNEI. The CDR3 nucleotides read TGTGCCAGCAATAGTGGCCAATTAACCTACGAGCAGTACTTC. Residues: CASNSGQLTYEQYF.

This clone was observed a handful of times. V is TRBV4-2 and J is TRBJ2-3, with TRBD2 identical over 10 bases. The trim removed 1 base at V and 5 bases at J, leaving 9 bases unmatched. This CDR3 is built from 17 residues. Germline V gives CDR1 LGHNA, CDR2 YNFKEQ. The CDR3: CASSQASGRAGGDTQYF. The CDR3 DNA is TGTGCCAGCAGCCAAGCCAGCGGGAGGGCCGGGGGAGATACGCAGTATTTT.

This clone was found a few times. V is TRBV14 and J is TRBJ1-4; D perhaps matches TRBD1 (6 bases). Trimming cost V 5 bases and J 3 bases, with 13 bases left between them. Germline V gives CDR1 SGHDN, CDR2 FVKESK. The CDR3 sequence is 15 residues long. The chain's CDR3 is CASSFRTDANEKLFF. CDR3 bases: TGTGCCAGCAGCTTCCGGACAGATGCTAATGAAAAACTGTTTTTT.

This chain joins TRBV5-4 and TRBJ2-7, with TRBD2 as a possible D gene (6 bases). V was cut by 4 bases and J by 0 bases, with 17 bases left in between. The CDR3 has 16 amino acids. Germline V gene lookup returns CDR1 SGHNT and CDR2 YYREEE (reference sequence). The CDR3 DNA is TGTGCCAGCAGCCCCCCAGGGCGGGACCGCTCCTACGAGCAGTACTTC. Translated, it gives CASSPPGRDRSYEQYF.

This chain uses TRBV4-2 with TRBJ2-2; D call uncertain. V shed 0 bases and J shed 9 bases, with 14 bases lying between them. CDR3 length: 15 amino acids. Germline V gene lookup returns CDR1 LGHNA and CDR2 YNFKEQ. CDR3 amino acids: CASSQDQTTRRELFF. In DNA form, the CDR3 reads TGTGCCAGCAGCCAAGATCAGACGACCCGGCGGGAGCTGTTTTTT.

This chain connects TRBV6-5 to TRBJ1-5; tentative D call: TRBD1 (5 bases). Germline V gene lookup returns CDR1 MNHEY and CDR2 SVGAGI. The CDR3 spans 13 residues. V dropped 5 bases and J dropped 7 bases, with 12 bases sitting between them. CDR3 bases: TGTGCCAGCAGTCTGAGGGGATCCCAGCCCCAGCATTTT. Translated: CASSLRGSQPQHF.

This clone was counted a few times. This rearrangement joins TRBV5-1 to TRBJ1-5; D is uncertain. CDR1 is SGHRS, CDR2 YFSETQ, per germline. This CDR3 has 15 residues. Trimming removed 1 base at V and 3 bases at J, with 11 bases between. The CDR3 reads CASSLSEPSNQPQHF. CDR3 nucleotides: TGCGCCAGCAGCTTGTCAGAACCTTCCAATCAGCCCCAGCATTTT.

The V and J genes are TRBV7-6 and TRBJ2-6, with D possibly matching TRBD2 (5 bases). Germline lookup yields CDR1 SGHVS and CDR2 FNYEAQ. This CDR3 is 18 amino acids long. Trimming left V 1 base short and J 2 bases short, with 15 bases between. CDR3 residues: CASSLERVQTAGANVLTF. DNA for the CDR3: TGTGCCAGCAGCTTAGAGAGGGTGCAGACCGCTGGGGCCAACGTCCTGACTTTC.

The table lists this clone with a few counts. This chain uses TRBV13 with TRBJ2-5; 7 bases align to TRBD1. V lost 4 bases and J lost 5; bases outside the gene matches: 7. Germline V gene data show CDR1 as PRHDT and CDR2 as FYEKMQ (reference sequence). CDR3 length equals 14 residues. CDR3 sequence: CASSSTGLGETQYF. In DNA, the CDR3 is TGTGCCAGCAGCTCGACAGGGTTGGGGGAGACCCAGTACTTC.

The chain couples TRBV30 to TRBJ2-3; 7 nucleotides agree with TRBD2. V shed 0 bases and J 11 bases; nucleotides not matched to a gene: 11. The CDR3 runs to 14 residues. The germline V gene encodes CDR1 GTSNPN and CDR2 SVGIG (reference sequence). In DNA form, the CDR3 reads TGTGCCTGGAGTGTGGGGGAGGGACTCGGGGAGCAGTATTTT. Translating gives CAWSVGEGLGEQYF.

This chain connects TRBV29-1 to TRBJ2-4; perhaps TRBD1 as D (6 bases). From germline, CDR1 is SQVTM and CDR2 ANQGSEA. The CDR3 is 13 amino acids. Trimming took off 5 bases at V and 7 bases at J, with 15 bases between the two ends. The DNA of the CDR3 is TGCAGCGTTTTCCGGGACAACGGCAACATTCAGTACTTC. This translates into CSVFRDNGNIQYF.

The gene calls are TRBV30 and TRBJ1-6; D possibly corresponds to TRBD1 (6 bases). Germline-derived CDR1 and CDR2 are GTSNPN and SVGIG (reference sequence). The CDR3 loop spans 13 amino acids. V was pared by 5 bases and J by 7 bases, with 12 bases between. The CDR3 region is CAWEGQPNSPLHF. The DNA of the CDR3 is TGTGCCTGGGAAGGACAGCCGAATTCACCCCTCCACTTT.

This clone occurred a few times. The chain uses TRBV7-2 and TRBJ2-1; weak D call: TRBD2 (6 bases). This CDR3 is 17 amino acids long. V lost 6 bases and J lost 10, with 28 bases in between. Looked up from germline, CDR1 is SGHTA and CDR2 is FQGNSA. The CDR3 protein is CASRISGNHAMKLEQFF. The DNA of the CDR3 is TGTGCCAGCAGAATTAGCGGCAACCACGCAATGAAATTGGAGCAGTTCTTC.

This clone was detected only a few times. Here the CDR3 DNA reads TGTGCCAGCAGCCACCGGATGGCCAACGTCCTGACTTTC. Translating gives CASSHRMANVLTF. The V and J genes are TRBV11-2 and TRBJ2-6; D not resolved. Germline CDR1 is SGHAT and CDR2 is FQNNGV. V was clipped by 5 bases and J by 6 bases, with 8 bases between them. The CDR3 spans 13 residues.

This clone has only a few counts. The chain links TRBV7-9 to TRBJ1-1; weak D call: TRBD1 (6 bases). The CDR3 totals 14 residues. Trimming cost V 1 base and J 5 bases, with 11 bases left between them. From germline, CDR1 is SEHNR and CDR2 FQNEAQ (reference sequence). The CDR3 region is CASSLVGGATEAFF. The CDR3 bases are TGTGCCAGCAGCTTAGTCGGGGGGGCGACTGAAGCTTTCTTT.